This T cell receptor (beta chain) was documented in a study of beta chain features in type 1 diabetes. Overall study: Similarity in age, gender and cell yields was seen between patients and healthy donors. Study-wide results and caveats: Shortening of TCRB CDR3s, moderate but significant, appeared in all four CD4+ subsets of Type 1 diabetes patients. A definitive answer on HLA type influencing TCRB rearrangement was not reached here.

This clone was seen repeatedly, ten times or more. Its antigen is unidentified. This CDR3 fails to terminate in the conserved phenylalanine or tryptophan, so it likely reflects a read error. The DNA is omitted, as the CDR3 cannot be located on it reliably, and the CDR3 follows TCRdb's listing. The isolated RNA, all of it, was reverse transcribed, so expressed TCRB transcripts were what got sequenced. The study sequenced naive, central memory and regulatory T cell samples to an average of about 3.57 million reads. The assay was immunoSEQ multiplex PCR, and TCRdb's table has in-frame clones only and misses some. The sample holds 640,000 or so clones; about an eighth are singletons and the top ten take 0.03% to 0.045%. The sequencing sample was made of naive CD4+ T cells from blood. The clonotype originates from a man between 18 and 29 years old with type 1 diabetes.

The CDR3 loop reads CASTAKGRS. This sequence joins TRBV14 and TRBJ1-4. The CDR3 is 9 amino acids long, termini counted. CDR1 is SGHDN and CDR2 is FVKESK in the germline V gene.